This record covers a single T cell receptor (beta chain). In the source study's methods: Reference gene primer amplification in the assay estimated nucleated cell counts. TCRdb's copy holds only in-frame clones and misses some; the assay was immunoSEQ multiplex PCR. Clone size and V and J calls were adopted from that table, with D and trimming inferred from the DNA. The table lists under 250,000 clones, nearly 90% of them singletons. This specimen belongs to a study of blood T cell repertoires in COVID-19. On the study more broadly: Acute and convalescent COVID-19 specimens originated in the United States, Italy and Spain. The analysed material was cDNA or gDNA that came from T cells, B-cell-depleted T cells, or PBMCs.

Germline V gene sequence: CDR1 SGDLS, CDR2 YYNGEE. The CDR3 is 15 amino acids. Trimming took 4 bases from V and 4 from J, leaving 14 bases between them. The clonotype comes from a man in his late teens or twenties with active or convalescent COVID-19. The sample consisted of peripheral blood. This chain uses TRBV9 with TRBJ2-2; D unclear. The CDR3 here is CASSPVGIGTGELFF. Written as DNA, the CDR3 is TGTGCCAGCAGCCCCGTTGGTATCGGCACCGGGGAGCTGTTTTTT.